Detailed here is one T cell receptor (beta chain). The sample originates from a study of shared clonotypes between healthy human individuals. The CDR3 is made up of 15 amino acids. V was pared by 3 bases and J by 0 bases, with 12 bases between. Germline CDR1 reads MDHEN; CDR2 reads SYDVKM. Generated by immunoSEQ multiplex PCR, the TCRdb table keeps only in-frame clones and is missing some. The repertoire holds approximately 470,000 clones, with roughly 80% as singletons. The sequence was obtained from a middle-aged woman in good health. Some clones in this sample may be carry-over from other donors' samples. This chain joins TRBV28 and TRBJ2-7; D is perhaps TRBD2 (6 bases). The sequenced sample was PBMCs. The CDR3 spells CASSFYGSRSYEQYF. CDR3 nucleotide sequence: TGTGCCAGCAGTTTCTACGGGAGTCGCTCCTACGAGCAGTACTTC.